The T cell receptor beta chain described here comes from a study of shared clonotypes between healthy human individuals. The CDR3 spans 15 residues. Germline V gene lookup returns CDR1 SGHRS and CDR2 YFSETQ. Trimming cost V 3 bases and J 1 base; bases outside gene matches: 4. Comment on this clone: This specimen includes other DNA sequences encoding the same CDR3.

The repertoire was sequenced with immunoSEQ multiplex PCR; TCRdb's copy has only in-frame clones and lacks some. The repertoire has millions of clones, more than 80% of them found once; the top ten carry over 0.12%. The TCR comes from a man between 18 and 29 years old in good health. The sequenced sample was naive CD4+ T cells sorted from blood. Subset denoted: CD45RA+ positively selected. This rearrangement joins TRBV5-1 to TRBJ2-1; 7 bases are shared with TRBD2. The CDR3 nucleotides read TGCGCCAGCAGCTCTACGGGGGGATCCTACAATGAGCAGTTCTTC. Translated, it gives CASSSTGGSYNEQFF.